This T cell receptor beta chain was sequenced during a study of blood T cells in healthy people across ages. Broader study findings: One million T cells yielded diversity estimates that were considered underestimates. Since the PBMCs were unsorted, naive and antigen-experienced cells could not be conclusively compared. Donors of long life had a larger count of naive CD4+ cells and greater diversity than aged donors.

Worth noting for this clonotype: Its specificity is not known.

It was with a sample-barcoded 5' primer and a J-beta primer mix that a second PCR of roughly 6 to 12 cycles was run. TCRdb recomputed calls from the 5' RACE reads with MiXCR, one row per CDR3 protein. Altogether roughly 900,000 distinct CDR3 sequences are present, under 50% being singletons, with the ten largest covering under 15%. The CDR3 spans 18 residues. The V end was cut by 3 bases, the J end by 2 bases, with 18 bases between. The V gene's germline CDR1 is SGDLS and CDR2 YYNGEE. Every participating donor contributed about 10 milliliters of peripheral blood through a draw. The rearrangement joins TRBV9 to TRBJ1-6, with D maybe TRBD1 (5 bases). The sequencing sample was made of blood. The TCR originated in a man younger than 40 in good health. The CDR3 sequence: CASSEGTATYAYNSPLHF. The CDR3 nucleotides are TGTGCCAGCAGCGAGGGGACTGCGACCTATGCCTATAATTCACCCCTCCACTTT.